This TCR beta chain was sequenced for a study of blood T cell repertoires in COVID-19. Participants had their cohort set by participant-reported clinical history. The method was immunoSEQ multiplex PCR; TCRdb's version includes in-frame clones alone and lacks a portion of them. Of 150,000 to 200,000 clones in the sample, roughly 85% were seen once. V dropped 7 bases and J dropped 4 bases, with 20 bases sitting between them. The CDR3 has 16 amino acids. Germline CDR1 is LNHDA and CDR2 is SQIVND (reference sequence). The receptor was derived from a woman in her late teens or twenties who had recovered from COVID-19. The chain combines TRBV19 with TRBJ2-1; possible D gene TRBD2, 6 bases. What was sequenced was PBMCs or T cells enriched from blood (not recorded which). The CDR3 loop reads CASTPGAGRNYNEQFF. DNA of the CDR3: TGTGCCAGTACCCCCGGGGCGGGACGGAATTACAATGAGCAGTTCTTC.